This T cell receptor (beta chain) appears in the sequencing data of a study of blood T cells in healthy people across ages. Study-wide context: T cells yielded about one barcoded beta molecule per two cells through template switching.

On this clonotype: The antigen remains unidentified. Its ends do not fully match the called genes, so a read error is possible.

Then a second PCR, running about 6 to 11 cycles, was carried out with a sample-barcoded 5' primer and a J-beta primer mix. One entry per CDR3 protein, called by TCRdb with MiXCR from the 5' RACE reads. The sample lists under 750,000 distinct CDR3 sequences; 40% to 55% were seen once. The study's findings and limits: Estimated diversity across one million T cells was deemed an underestimate. Expanded clonotype changes were possibly confounded by unknown donor CMV status.

This CDR3 has 13 residues. In germline, CDR1 is SGHRS, CDR2 YFSETQ. The sample consisted of blood. The source is an elderly man in good health. The chain has TRBV5-1 and TRBJ1-1, with D unclear. CDR3 coding DNA: TGCGCCAGCAGATTGGCTTTGAACACTGAAGCTTTCTTT. Its translation: CASRLALNTEAFF.